This TCR beta chain was identified during a study of blood T cell repertoires in COVID-19 (dated by TCRdb to between 2020 and 2021). Study-wide context: The collaborator samples originated in the United States, Italy and Spain and spanned the acute and convalescent phases of COVID-19. The prospective study material was composed of cDNA or gDNA derived from T cells, B-cell-depleted T cells, or PBMCs. The dataset comprised deeply sampled blood TCRbeta repertoires from subjects exposed to, actively infected with, or recovered from COVID-19. The repertoires were made available in a free public database intended to serve as a resource for research on the immune response to SARS-CoV-2. Samples were obtained from the ongoing ImmuneRACE study (first 160 participants) and from 1,254 subjects provided by 6 global collaborators. The sample metadata nearly always contained a de-identified subject ID, COVID-19 status, age in years and sex. HLA class I and class II types, where available, came from metadata supplied by the sample provider rather than from assay-based typing. General conclusions and limits of the study: Clinical and demographic metadata were provided uncurated, with the amount varying by source and participant.

In Seattle, one collaborating source enrolled patients while the infection was active and tracked those patients longitudinally over the course of disease. Collaborating institutions collected whole blood in K2EDTA tubes following their own protocols. For TCRbeta analysis, collaborators shipped samples in one of three forms: frozen whole blood, isolated PBMCs, or DNA extracted from either of those sample types. Concerning this clone: Its antigen is currently not known. No quality values exist for individual bases; no much larger clone is one base distant.

The immunoSEQ Assay, a bias-controlled multiplex PCR, was used to amplify TCRbeta CDR3 regions from genomic DNA. For the original study's pipeline: The number of nucleated cells in each sample was estimated from the amplification of reference gene primers within the assay. To quantify the absolute abundance of each unique TCRbeta CDR3 rearrangement, sequence reads were collapsed and filtered. Productive Simpson clonality was computed per sample as the square root of Simpson's diversity index over productive rearrangements. The table comes from immuneACCESS by way of TCRdb, which keeps in-frame sequences with V and J called. Part of the clones is missing from these tables; in studies checked, under half for an unresolved V gene and the rest for unknown reasons. V and J calls and clone size are copied from that table; D and trimming were computed from the DNA. The sample contains around 210,000 clones, 70% to 90% of them found a single time. The ten largest account for roughly 5% of the sample.

The germline V gene (reference sequence) supplies CDR1 LNHDA and CDR2 SQIVND. The cysteine opens and the phenylalanine closes a CDR3 of 14 amino acids. Solely the CDR3 DNA is kept, with 42 bases framed from the first base. Trimming at the junction amounts to 6 bases on V and 1 base on J, and the germline ends lie 12 bases apart. This receptor chain uses TRBV19 and TRBJ1-1, and possibly TRBD1, on 6 matching bases. Sequenced material: peripheral blood. The sequence derives from a man aged 50-60 years with COVID-19, enrolled during active disease. In nucleotide form, the sequence is TGTGCCAGTAGCACCAGGGGACAGAACACTGAAGCTTTCTTT. Its protein is CASSTRGQNTEAFF. When the CDR3 is completed using the reference TRBV19 and TRBJ1-1 genes on either side, the full variable domain is DGGITQSPKYLFRKEGQNVTLSCEQNLNHDAMYWYRQDPGQGLRLIYYSQIVNDFQKGDIAEGYSVSREKKESFPLTVTSAQKNPTAFYLCASSTRGQNTEAFFGQGTRLTVV.